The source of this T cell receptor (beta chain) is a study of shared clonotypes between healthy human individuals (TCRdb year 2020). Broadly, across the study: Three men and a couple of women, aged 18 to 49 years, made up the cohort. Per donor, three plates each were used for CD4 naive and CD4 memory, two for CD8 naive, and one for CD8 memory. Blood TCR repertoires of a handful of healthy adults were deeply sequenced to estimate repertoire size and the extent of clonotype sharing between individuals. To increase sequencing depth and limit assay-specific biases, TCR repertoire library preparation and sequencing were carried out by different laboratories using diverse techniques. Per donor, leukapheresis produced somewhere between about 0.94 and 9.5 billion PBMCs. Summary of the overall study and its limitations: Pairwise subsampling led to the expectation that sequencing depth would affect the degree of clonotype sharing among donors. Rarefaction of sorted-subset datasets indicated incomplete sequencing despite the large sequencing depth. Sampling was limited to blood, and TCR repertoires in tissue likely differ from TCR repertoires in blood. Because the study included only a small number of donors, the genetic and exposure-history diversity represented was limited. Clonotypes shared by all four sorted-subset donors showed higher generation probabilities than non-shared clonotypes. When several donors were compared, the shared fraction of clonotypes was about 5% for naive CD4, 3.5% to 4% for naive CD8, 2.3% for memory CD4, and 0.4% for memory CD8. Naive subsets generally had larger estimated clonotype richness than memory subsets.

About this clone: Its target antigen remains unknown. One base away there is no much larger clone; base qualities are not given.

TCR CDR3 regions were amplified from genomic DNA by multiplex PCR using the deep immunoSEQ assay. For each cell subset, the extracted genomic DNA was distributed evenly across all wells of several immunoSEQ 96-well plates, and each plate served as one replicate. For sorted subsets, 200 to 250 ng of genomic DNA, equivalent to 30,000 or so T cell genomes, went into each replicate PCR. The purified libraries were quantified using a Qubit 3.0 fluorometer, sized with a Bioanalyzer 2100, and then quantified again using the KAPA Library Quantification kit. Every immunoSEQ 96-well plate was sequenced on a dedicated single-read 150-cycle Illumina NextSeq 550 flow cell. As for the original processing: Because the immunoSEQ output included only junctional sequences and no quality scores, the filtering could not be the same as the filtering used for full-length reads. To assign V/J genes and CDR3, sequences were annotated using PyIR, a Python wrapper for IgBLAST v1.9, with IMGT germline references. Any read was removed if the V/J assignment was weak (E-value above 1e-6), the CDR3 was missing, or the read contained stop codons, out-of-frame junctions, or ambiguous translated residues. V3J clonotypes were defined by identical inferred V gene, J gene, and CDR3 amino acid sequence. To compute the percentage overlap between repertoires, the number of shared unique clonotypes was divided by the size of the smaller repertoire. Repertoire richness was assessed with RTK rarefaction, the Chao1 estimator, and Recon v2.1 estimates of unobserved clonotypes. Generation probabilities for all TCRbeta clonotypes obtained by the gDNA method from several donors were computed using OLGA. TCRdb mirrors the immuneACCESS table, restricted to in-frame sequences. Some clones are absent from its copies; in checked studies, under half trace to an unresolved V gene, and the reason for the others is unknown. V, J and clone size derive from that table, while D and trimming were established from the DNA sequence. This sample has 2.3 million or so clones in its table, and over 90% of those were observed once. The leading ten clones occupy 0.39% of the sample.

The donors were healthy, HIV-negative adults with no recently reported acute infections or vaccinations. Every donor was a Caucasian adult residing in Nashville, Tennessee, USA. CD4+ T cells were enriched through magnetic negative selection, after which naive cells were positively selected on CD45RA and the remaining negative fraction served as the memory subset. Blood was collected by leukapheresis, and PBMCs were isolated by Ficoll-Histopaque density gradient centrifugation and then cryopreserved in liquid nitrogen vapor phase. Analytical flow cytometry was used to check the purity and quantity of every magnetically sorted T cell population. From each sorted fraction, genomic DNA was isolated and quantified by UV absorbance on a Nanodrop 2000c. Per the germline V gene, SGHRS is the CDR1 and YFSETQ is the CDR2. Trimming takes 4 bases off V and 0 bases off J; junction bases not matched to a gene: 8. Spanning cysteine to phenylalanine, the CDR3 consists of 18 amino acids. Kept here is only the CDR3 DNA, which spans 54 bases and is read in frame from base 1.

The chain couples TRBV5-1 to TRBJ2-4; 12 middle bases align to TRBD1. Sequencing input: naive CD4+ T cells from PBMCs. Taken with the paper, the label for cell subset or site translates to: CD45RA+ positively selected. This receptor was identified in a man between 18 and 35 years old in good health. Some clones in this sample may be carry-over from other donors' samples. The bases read TGCGCCAGCAGCCCGTCCCGGGACAGGGGGCGAGCCAAAAACATTCAGTACTTC. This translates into CASSPSRDRGRAKNIQYF.